Following are 9 T cell receptor beta chains from one sample sequenced in a study of CD8+ T cells in alopecia areata. Indicated treatment: oral pan-JAK inhibitor, 5-10 mg twice daily. Isolated RNA was reverse transcribed into cDNA used as the sequencing template. Only in-frame clones appear in the TCRdb table, and some are missing; sequencing was by immunoSEQ multiplex PCR. The data show under 150,000 clones, with 50% to 65% seen just once and roughly 3.5% held by the top ten. The material sequenced was CD4+ T cells sorted from blood, taken at week 24, from a patient treated with tofacitinib. Source of these receptors: a human donor with alopecia areata.

The chain joins TRBV29-1 to TRBJ2-7; possible D gene TRBD1, 6 bases. The CDR3 covers 13 residues. Germline V gene data show CDR1 as SQVTM and CDR2 as ANQGSEA. Trimming shortened V by 7 bases and J by 0 bases, and 13 bases separated the two germline ends. CDR3 sequence: CSAQGHVSYEQYF. As DNA, the CDR3 is TGCAGCGCCCAGGGACACGTCTCCTACGAGCAGTACTTC.

The chain is built from TRBV10-3 and TRBJ2-7, with D perhaps TRBD2 (5 bases). In germline, CDR1 is ENHRY, CDR2 SYGVKD. Deletions cut 6 bases from V and 7 bases from J, with 13 bases between. The CDR3 spans 12 residues. Here the CDR3 reads CAIRGRLGEQYF. CDR3 sequence (DNA): TGTGCCATCAGGGGGAGACTGGGGGAGCAGTACTTC.

The gene calls are TRBV5-6 and TRBJ1-2; D is perhaps TRBD1 (5 bases). V gave up 4 bases and J gave up 7 bases, with 17 bases separating them. The V gene's germline CDR1 is SGHDT and CDR2 YYEEEE. This CDR3 contains 14 residues. The CDR3 DNA follows: TGTGCCAGCAGCCAGGGACTTTCAAACGCTGGCTACACCTTC. Amino acids: CASSQGLSNAGYTF.

The chain uses TRBV9 and TRBJ2-1; 10 bases agree with TRBD2. Germline V CDR1 and CDR2: SGDLS, YYNGEE. This CDR3 spans 16 amino acids. The J segment lost 4 bases and the V segment lost 3 bases, leaving 7 bases of the junction unmatched. The CDR3 is CASSGPTSGAYNEQFF. The CDR3 DNA sequence: TGTGCCAGCAGCGGCCCAACTAGCGGGGCTTACAATGAGCAGTTCTTC.

In its sample, this clone was seen a few times. The chain links TRBV30 to TRBJ1-1; D unclear. The CDR3 is made up of 13 amino acids. Trimming stripped 2 bases from V and 0 bases from J, with 7 bases between. Germline CDR1 reads GTSNPN; CDR2 reads SVGIG (reference sequence). The CDR3 spells CAWSLGMNTEAFF. CDR3 coding DNA: TGTGCCTGGAGTTTAGGTATGAACACTGAAGCTTTCTTT.

V is TRBV7-9 and J is TRBJ2-1; weak D call: TRBD1 (6 bases). Deletions cut 7 bases from V and 8 bases from J, with 12 bases between. The CDR3 is 12 residues long. Germline V gene lookup returns CDR1 SEHNR and CDR2 FQNEAQ (reference sequence). CDR3 region: CASNQQGDEQFF. CDR3 sequence (DNA): TGTGCCAGCAACCAACAGGGCGATGAGCAGTTCTTC.

This clone was seen more than once but under ten times. The rearrangement joins TRBV20-1 to TRBJ2-7; 7 bases are shared with TRBD2. Germline CDR1 is DFQATT and CDR2 is SNEGSKA (reference sequence). There are 11 residues in the CDR3. DNA of the CDR3: TGCACGAAGGGGAGGGTCTACGAGCAGTACTTC. Amino acids: CTKGRVYEQYF.

The chain couples TRBV13 to TRBJ2-3; maybe TRBD1 (5 bases). V lost 2 bases, J lost 3 bases, and 9 bases lay in between. In germline, CDR1 is PRHDT, CDR2 FYEKMQ (reference sequence). This CDR3 has 14 residues. The CDR3 region has the DNA TGTGCCAGCAGCTTAAGCAGGGCAACAGATACGCAGTATTTT. As protein: CASSLSRATDTQYF.

V gene TRBV2 combines with J gene TRBJ1-1; D gene unclear. Trimming cost V 5 bases and J 4 bases, with 14 bases left between them. The CDR3 totals 14 residues. The germline gives CDR1 SNHLY, CDR2 FYNNEI. CDR3 nucleotide sequence: TGTGCCAGCAGTATCCGGGCCCTGGGCACTGAAGCTTTCTTT. Amino acid sequence: CASSIRALGTEAFF.